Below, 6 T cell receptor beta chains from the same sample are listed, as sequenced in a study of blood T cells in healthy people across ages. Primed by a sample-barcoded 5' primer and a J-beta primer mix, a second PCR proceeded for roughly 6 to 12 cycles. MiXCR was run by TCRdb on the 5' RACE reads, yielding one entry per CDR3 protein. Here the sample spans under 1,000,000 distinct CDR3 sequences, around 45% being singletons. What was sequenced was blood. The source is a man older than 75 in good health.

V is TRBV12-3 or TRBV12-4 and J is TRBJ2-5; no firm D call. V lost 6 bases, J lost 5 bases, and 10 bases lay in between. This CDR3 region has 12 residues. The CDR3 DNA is TGTGCCAGCAGGGCCCCCTTTGAGACCCAGTACTTC. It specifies CASRAPFETQYF.

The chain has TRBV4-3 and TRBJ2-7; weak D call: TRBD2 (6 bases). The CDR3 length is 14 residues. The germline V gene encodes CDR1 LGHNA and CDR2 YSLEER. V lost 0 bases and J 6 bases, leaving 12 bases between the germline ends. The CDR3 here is CASSQDSRGSEQYF. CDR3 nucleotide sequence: TGCGCCAGCAGCCAAGATTCCCGGGGGAGCGAGCAGTACTTC.

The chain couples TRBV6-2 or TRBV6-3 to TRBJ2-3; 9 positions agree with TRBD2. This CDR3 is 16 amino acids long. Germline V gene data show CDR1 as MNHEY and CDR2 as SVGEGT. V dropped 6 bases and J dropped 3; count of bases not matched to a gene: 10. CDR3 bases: TGTGCCAGCAGCTCCCCTCATAGCGGGAGAACAGATACGCAGTATTTT. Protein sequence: CASSSPHSGRTDTQYF.

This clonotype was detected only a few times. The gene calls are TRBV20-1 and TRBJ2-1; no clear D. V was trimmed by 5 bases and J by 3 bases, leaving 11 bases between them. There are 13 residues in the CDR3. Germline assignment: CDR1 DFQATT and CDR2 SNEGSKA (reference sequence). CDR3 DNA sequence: TGCAGTGCTCATGCGACTGGCTACAATGAGCAGTTCTTC. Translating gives CSAHATGYNEQFF.

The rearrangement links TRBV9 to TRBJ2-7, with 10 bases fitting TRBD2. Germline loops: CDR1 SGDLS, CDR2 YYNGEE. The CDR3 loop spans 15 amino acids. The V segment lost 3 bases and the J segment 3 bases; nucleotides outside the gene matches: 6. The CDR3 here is CASSAGLAEFYEQYF. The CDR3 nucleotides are TGTGCCAGCAGCGCCGGACTAGCGGAGTTCTACGAGCAGTACTTC.

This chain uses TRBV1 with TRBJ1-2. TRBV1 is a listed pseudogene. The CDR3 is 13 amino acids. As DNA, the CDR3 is TGCACCATCTCCCAAGGGGGCCCCTATGGCTACACCTTC. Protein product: CTISQGGPYGYTF.